This passage covers 20 T cell receptor beta chains from one sample sequenced in a study of untreated major depressive disorder. The table came from immunoSEQ multiplex PCR; TCRdb's copy has only in-frame clones and leaves some out. The sample includes 20,000 to 25,000 clones, about 93% of them seen just once. The source material was CD4+ T cells from PBMCs. These receptors were obtained from a man younger than 40 in good health.

The rearrangement links TRBV5-4 to TRBJ1-5; D is unclear. The CDR3 loop spans 15 amino acids. CDR1 and CDR2 (germline): SGHNT, YYREEE (reference sequence). Trimming took off 0 bases at V and 4 bases at J, with 11 bases between the two ends. The CDR3 is CASSLDAGVNQPQHF. The DNA of the CDR3 is TGTGCCAGCAGCTTGGACGCCGGGGTTAATCAGCCCCAGCATTTT. The whole variable domain, filled in from reference TRBV5-4 and TRBJ1-5, reads ETGVTQSPTHLIKTRGQQVTLRCSSQSGHNTVSWYQQALGQGPQFIFQYYREEENGRGNFPPRFSGLQFPNYSSELNVNALELDDSALYLCASSLDAGVNQPQHFGDGTRLSIL.

This clone has just one count. The V and J genes are TRBV18 and TRBJ2-1, with D possibly called TRBD1 or TRBD2 (5 bases each). The CDR3 consists of 15 residues. V lost 1 base to trimming and J lost 2 bases, with 9 bases between them. CDR1 is KGHSH and CDR2 is LQKENI in the germline V gene. Here the CDR3 DNA reads TGTGCCAGCTCACCACTGGGGGAGACCTACAATGAGCAGTTCTTC. Protein: CASSPLGETYNEQFF.

The chain is built from TRBV5-1 and TRBJ1-2, with a weak D call TRBD1 (5 bases). CDR3 length equals 16 residues. V gave up 0 bases and J gave up 2 bases, with 14 bases separating them. Looked up from germline, CDR1 is SGHRS and CDR2 is YFSETQ. The CDR3 sequence: CASSLGSTGTNYGYTF. The CDR3 DNA reads TGCGCCAGCAGCTTGGGATCAACCGGGACCAACTATGGCTACACCTTC.

V and J are TRBV5-4 and TRBJ2-1; possibly TRBD2 for D (5 bases). The CDR3 has 14 residues. Germline values: CDR1 SGHNT, CDR2 YYREEE (reference sequence). Trimming left V 3 bases short and J 4 bases short, with 11 bases between. The CDR3 DNA reads as TGTGCCAGCAGCTCGGCCCGGGGATACAATGAGCAGTTCTTC. This gives the protein CASSSARGYNEQFF.

The V call is TRBV5-1, the J call TRBJ2-1, with 11 bases identical to TRBD2. V lost 4 bases to trimming and J lost 6 bases; unmatched junction nucleotides: 6. The CDR3 covers 15 residues. Germline CDR1 reads SGHRS; CDR2 reads YFSETQ. CDR3 bases: TGCGCCAGCAGCCTTAGCGGGAGGGGGCTCAATGAGCAGTTCTTC. Translated, it gives CASSLSGRGLNEQFF.

The genes are TRBV2 and TRBJ2-5; possibly TRBD1 for D (5 bases). V was shortened by 1 base and J by 5 bases, with 14 bases between the two germline ends. The length of the CDR3 is 15 residues. In germline, CDR1 is SNHLY, CDR2 FYNNEI. The CDR3 reads CASSEVIRDSETQYF. CDR3 bases: TGTGCCAGCAGTGAAGTCATTCGCGACAGCGAGACCCAGTACTTC.

The rearrangement joins TRBV9 to TRBJ1-3; D remains unclear. The CDR3 totals 15 residues. Germline assignment: CDR1 SGDLS and CDR2 YYNGEE. Trimming took off 2 bases at V and 0 bases at J, with 9 bases between the two ends. CDR3 nucleotide sequence: TGTGCCAGCAGCGTGGGCGCCGACTCTGGAAACACCATATATTTT. Its protein is CASSVGADSGNTIYF.

The CDR3 protein is CASRSEAEAFF. CDR3 nucleotide sequence: TGTGCCAGTCGGTCTGAAGCTGAAGCTTTCTTT. This chain joins TRBV19 and TRBJ1-1; D not resolved. Trimming cost V 8 bases and J 6 bases, with 10 bases left between them. CDR1 and CDR2 (germline): LNHDA, SQIVND (reference sequence). This CDR3 has 11 amino acids.

This sequence joins TRBV9 and TRBJ2-7; TRBD1 is a possible D gene (7 bases). V was cut by 4 bases and J by 2 bases, with 22 bases left in between. CDR1 SGDLS and CDR2 YYNGEE come from the germline V gene. This CDR3 comprises 17 residues. The CDR3 loop reads CASSSPRTGDSPYEQYF. CDR3 DNA: TGTGCCAGCAGCTCTCCCCGTACGGGGGACAGCCCCTACGAGCAGTACTTC. The variable domain in full, with the rest retrieved from reference TRBV9 and TRBJ2-7, is DSGVTQTPKHLITATGQRVTLRCSPRSGDLSVYWYQQSLDQGLQFLIQYYNGEERAKGNILERFSAQQFPDLHSELNLSSLELGDSALYFCASSSPRTGDSPYEQYFGPGTRLTVT.

This clone was seen a handful of times. This chain connects TRBV27 to TRBJ2-6; no clear D gene. Trimming left V 2 bases short and J 2 bases short, with 7 bases between. CDR1 and CDR2 (germline): MNHEY, SMNVEV (reference sequence). The CDR3 covers 15 residues. This CDR3 is CASSLTGPGANVLTF. The CDR3 DNA reads TGTGCCAGCAGTTTAACCGGGCCTGGGGCCAACGTCCTGACTTTC.

The chain carries TRBV7-2 and TRBJ2-7, with D unclear. V was cut by 1 base and J by 0 bases, with 13 bases left in between. The CDR3 sequence is 16 residues long. CDR1 SGHTA and CDR2 FQGNSA come from the germline V gene. The CDR3 is CASSLVGAISSYEQYF. For the CDR3, the DNA is TGTGCCAGCAGCTTAGTCGGTGCGATTAGCTCCTACGAGCAGTACTTC.

The J gene is TRBJ2-3, the V gene TRBV10-3; D could derive from TRBD1 or TRBD2 (5 bases each). Germline V gives CDR1 ENHRY, CDR2 SYGVKD. The CDR3 contains 15 residues. Trimming shortened V by 4 bases and J by 4 bases, and 15 bases separated the two germline ends. CDR3 protein: CAISGRDDGSDTQYF. The CDR3 DNA follows: TGTGCCATCAGTGGCCGGGACGACGGATCAGATACGCAGTATTTT.

The chain joins TRBV19 to TRBJ1-1, with D possibly matching TRBD1 (5 bases). The germline CDR1 and CDR2 sequences are LNHDA and SQIVND (reference sequence). Trimming took 6 bases from V and 1 from J, leaving 12 bases between them. This CDR3 region has 14 residues. The CDR3 region is CASRPGTANTEAFF. As DNA, the CDR3 is TGTGCCAGTAGACCCGGGACGGCGAACACTGAAGCTTTCTTT.

The chain links TRBV10-1 to TRBJ2-2; 13 bases fit TRBD2. The CDR3 is 15 amino acids. J gave up 6 bases and V 6 bases, and 4 bases lay outside the gene matches. Germline V gene sequence: CDR1 WNHNN, CDR2 SYGVQD (reference sequence). In DNA, the CDR3 is TGCGCCAGCAGGGCTACTAGCGGGAGGGCCGGGGAGCTGTTTTTT. Amino acid sequence: CASRATSGRAGELFF.

The rearrangement links TRBV4-3 to TRBJ2-7, with TRBD2 matching over 9 bases. V lost 0 bases, J lost 2 bases, and 11 bases stayed unmatched. The CDR3 extends over 18 amino acids. CDR1 and CDR2 from the germline V gene are LGHNA and YSLEER. The CDR3 sequence: CASSQELPLAGGPYEQYF. CDR3 sequence (DNA): TGCGCCAGCAGCCAAGAACTTCCTCTGGCGGGGGGGCCCTACGAGCAGTACTTC.

This chain joins TRBV6-5 and TRBJ1-1, with D hard to call. Germline V gives CDR1 MNHEY, CDR2 SVGAGI. Trimming took 7 bases from V and 8 from J, leaving 14 bases between them. The CDR3 covers 12 residues. CDR3 sequence reads: CASTNPRTEAFF. CDR3 in DNA: TGTGCCAGCACTAACCCCAGGACGGAAGCTTTCTTT.

This rearrangement joins TRBV5-1 to TRBJ1-4; no firm D call. CDR3 size: 16 residues. The V gene's germline CDR1 is SGHRS and CDR2 YFSETQ. The germline V and J ends were trimmed by 4 bases and 0 bases, with 13 bases remaining between them. Written as DNA, the CDR3 is TGCGCCAGCAGCCCAGGACGGACTGCAACTAATGAAAAACTGTTTTTT. Residues: CASSPGRTATNEKLFF. The full variable domain, completed using reference TRBV5-1 and TRBJ1-4, is KAGVTQTPRYLIKTRGQQVTLSCSPISGHRSVSWYQQTPGQGLQFLFEYFSETQRNKGNFPGRFSGRQFSNSRSEMNVSTLELGDSALYLCASSPGRTATNEKLFFGSGTQLSVL.

This chain links TRBV2 with TRBJ1-4; a possible D gene is TRBD1 (5 bases). V was pared by 8 bases and J by 7 bases, with 14 bases between. Germline CDR1 reads SNHLY; CDR2 reads FYNNEI. The CDR3 is made up of 13 amino acids. CDR3 DNA sequence: TGTGCCAGCTCCACAGGTCGAAGTGAAAAACTGTTTTTT. Translated: CASSTGRSEKLFF.

The CDR3, as DNA: TGTGCCAGCAGCTTAGAAGGGGGGAACACTGAAGCTTTCTTT. Protein: CASSLEGGNTEAFF. V and J are TRBV7-9 and TRBJ1-1, with D possibly being TRBD1 (6 bases). The CDR3 runs to 14 residues. Germline lookup yields CDR1 SEHNR and CDR2 FQNEAQ (reference sequence). V shed 1 base and J shed 1 base, with 7 bases lying between them.

The chain is built from TRBV6-1 and TRBJ1-1; 8 nucleotides agree with TRBD1. Germline loops: CDR1 MNHNS, CDR2 SASEGT. The CDR3 totals 15 residues. J was trimmed by 3 bases and V by 5 bases; bases with no gene match: 8. CDR3 amino acids: CASSRSGQADTEAFF. DNA for the CDR3: TGTGCCAGCAGTCGTTCGGGACAGGCAGACACTGAAGCTTTCTTT.